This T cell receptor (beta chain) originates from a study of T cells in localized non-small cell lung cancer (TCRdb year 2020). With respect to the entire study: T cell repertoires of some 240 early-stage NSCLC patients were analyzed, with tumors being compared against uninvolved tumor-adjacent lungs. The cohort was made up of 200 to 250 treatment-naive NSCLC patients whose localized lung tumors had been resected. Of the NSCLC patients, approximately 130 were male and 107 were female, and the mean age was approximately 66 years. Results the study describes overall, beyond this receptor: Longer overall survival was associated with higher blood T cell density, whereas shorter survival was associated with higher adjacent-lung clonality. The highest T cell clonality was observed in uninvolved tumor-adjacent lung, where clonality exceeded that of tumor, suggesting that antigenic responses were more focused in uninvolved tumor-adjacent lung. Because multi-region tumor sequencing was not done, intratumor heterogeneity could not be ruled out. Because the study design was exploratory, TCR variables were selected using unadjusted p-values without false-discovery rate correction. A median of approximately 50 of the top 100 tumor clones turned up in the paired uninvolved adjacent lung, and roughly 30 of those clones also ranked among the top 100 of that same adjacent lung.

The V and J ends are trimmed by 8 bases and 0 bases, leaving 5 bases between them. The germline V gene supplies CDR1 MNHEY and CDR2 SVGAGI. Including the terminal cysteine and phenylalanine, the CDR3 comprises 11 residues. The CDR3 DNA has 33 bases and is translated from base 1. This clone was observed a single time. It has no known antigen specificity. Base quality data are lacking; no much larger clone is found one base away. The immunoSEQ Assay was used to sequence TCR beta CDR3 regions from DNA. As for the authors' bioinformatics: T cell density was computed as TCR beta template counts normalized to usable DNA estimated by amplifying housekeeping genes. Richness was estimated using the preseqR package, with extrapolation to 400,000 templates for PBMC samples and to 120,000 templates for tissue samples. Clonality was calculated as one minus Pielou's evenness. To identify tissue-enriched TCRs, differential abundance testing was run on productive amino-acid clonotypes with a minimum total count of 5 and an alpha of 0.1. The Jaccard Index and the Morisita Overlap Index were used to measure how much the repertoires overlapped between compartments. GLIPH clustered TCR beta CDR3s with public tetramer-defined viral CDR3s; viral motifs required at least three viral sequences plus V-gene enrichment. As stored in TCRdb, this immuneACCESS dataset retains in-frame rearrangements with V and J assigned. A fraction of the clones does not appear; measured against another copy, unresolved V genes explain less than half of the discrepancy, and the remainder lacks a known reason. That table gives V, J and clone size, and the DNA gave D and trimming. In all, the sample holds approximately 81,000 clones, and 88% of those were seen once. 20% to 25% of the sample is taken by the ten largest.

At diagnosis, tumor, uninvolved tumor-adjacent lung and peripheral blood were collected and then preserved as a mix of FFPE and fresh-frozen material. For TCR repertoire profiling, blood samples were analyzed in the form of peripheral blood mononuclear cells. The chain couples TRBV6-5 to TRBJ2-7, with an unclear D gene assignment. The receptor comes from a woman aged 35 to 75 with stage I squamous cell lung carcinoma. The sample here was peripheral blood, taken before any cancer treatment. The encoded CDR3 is CASSNSYEQYF. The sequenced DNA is TGTGCCAGCTCGAACTCCTACGAGCAGTACTTC.